The entry that follows covers one T cell receptor beta chain sequence. This record comes from a study of shared T cell receptors in the human thymus. Between the trimmed V and J ends, which lost 3 bases and 3 bases, there was a span of 8 bases. This CDR3 has 12 residues. Germline CDR1 GTSNPN, CDR2 SVGIG (reference sequence). Produced via immunoSEQ multiplex PCR; TCRdb's table is partial and in-frame only. In the table there are hundreds of thousands of clones, around 87% of which are singletons. The same sample was also studied in work on human thymus T cells.

The sample taken for sequencing was thymocytes. The chain uses TRBV30 and TRBJ1-1; D perhaps matches TRBD1 (5 bases). The source of this sequence is a boy in the first two years of life with a congenital heart defect. The CDR3 loop reads CAWRKGDTEAFF. Written as DNA, the CDR3 is TGTGCCTGGAGAAAAGGGGACACTGAAGCTTTCTTT.